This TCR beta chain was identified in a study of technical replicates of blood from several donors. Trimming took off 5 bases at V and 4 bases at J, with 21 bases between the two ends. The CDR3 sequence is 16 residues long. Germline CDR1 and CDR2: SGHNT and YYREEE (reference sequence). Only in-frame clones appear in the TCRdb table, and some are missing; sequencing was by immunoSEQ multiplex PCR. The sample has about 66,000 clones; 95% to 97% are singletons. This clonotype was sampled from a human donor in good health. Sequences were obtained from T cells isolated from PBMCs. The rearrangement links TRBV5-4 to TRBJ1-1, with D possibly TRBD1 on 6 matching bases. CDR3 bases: TGTGCCAGCAGGGTGTGGGGGGGGCACGGGAGCACTGAAGCTTTCTTT. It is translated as CASRVWGGHGSTEAFF.